This T cell receptor (beta chain) stems from a study of Ad26.COV2.S vaccination and SARS-CoV-2 variants. The ends were cut back, 4 bases at V and 7 bases at J, with 13 bases in the middle. This CDR3 has 13 amino acids. CDR1 and CDR2 from the germline V gene are LGHDT and YNNKEL (reference sequence). Produced via immunoSEQ multiplex PCR; TCRdb's table is partial and in-frame only. In the table there are about 350,000 clones, just over 90% of which are singletons. Here the sequenced sample was peripheral blood, taken after recovery from COVID-19. The V and J genes are TRBV3-1 (or the pseudogene TRBV3-2) and TRBJ1-2; D gene uncertain. The sequence came from a human donor who had recovered from COVID-19. CDR3 loop: CASSPGRGSGYTF. CDR3 nucleotides: TGTGCCAGCAGCCCAGGACGGGGAAGTGGCTACACCTTC.